A selection of T cell receptor beta chains follows, all from one sample in a study of blood T cell repertoires in COVID-19. The protocol was immunoSEQ multiplex PCR, while the TCRdb copy is restricted to in-frame clones and leaves out a portion. The table has roughly 68,000 clones, roughly 90% seen once; the top ten hold roughly 7.3%. Sequencing was done on a sample of peripheral blood. These receptor sequences come from a man aged 35 to 55 with COVID-19, enrolled during active disease. Both conserved end residues are part of each CDR3. The order of the fields is clone size, D gene, J gene, V gene, CDR3 protein, CDR3 DNA. A D gene is named only where the DNA matches it firmly. Only some rows state a clone size, as once, few, many or a class for expanded clones.

>few|.|TRBJ2-5|TRBV28
CASSRPHGPGTQYF
TGTGCCAGCAGTAGGCCGCACGGTCCAGGGACCCAGTACTTC
>.|TRBD1|TRBJ2-3|TRBV5-1
CASSTRGFSTDTQYF
TGCGCCAGCAGCACCAGGGGGTTTAGCACAGATACGCAGTATTTT
>.|TRBD1|TRBJ2-7|TRBV28
CASSLSTGDLHEQYF
TGTGCCAGCAGTTTATCGACAGGGGATCTACACGAGCAGTACTTC
>few|.|TRBJ2-2|TRBV2
CASSTSPPGAGELFF
TGTGCCAGCAGCACATCACCCCCGGGGGCCGGGGAGCTGTTTTTT
>.|.|TRBJ2-3|TRBV5-1
CASSLGQGGADTQYF
TGCGCCAGCAGCTTGGGACAGGGAGGAGCAGATACGCAGTATTTT
>.|TRBD1|TRBJ2-7|TRBV6-5
CASSRPGTGAYEQYF
TGTGCCAGCAGTCGACCCGGGACAGGGGCCTACGAGCAGTACTTC
>.|.|TRBJ1-5|TRBV28
CASSSPSNQPQHF
TGTGCCAGCAGTTCCCCTTCCAATCAGCCCCAGCATTTT
>.|TRBD2|TRBJ2-1|TRBV18
CASSPLSGGAMYEQFF
TGTGCCAGCTCACCTCTCAGCGGGGGGGCTATGTATGAGCAGTTCTTC
>.|.|TRBJ1-5|TRBV3-1/TRBV3-2
CASSQDHGTNSNQPQHF
TGTGCCAGCAGCCAAGATCACGGGACAAATAGCAATCAGCCCCAGCATTTT
>.|.|TRBJ2-7|TRBV30
CAWSRTVYEQYF
TGTGCCTGGAGTCGTACAGTCTACGAGCAGTACTTC
>.|.|TRBJ2-2|TRBV2
CASSRGGAGTGELFF
TGTGCCAGCAGCAGAGGGGGGGCCGGCACCGGGGAGCTGTTTTTT
>.|TRBD1|TRBJ1-4|TRBV7-8
CASSLGGTGDEKLFF
TGTGCCAGCAGTCTAGGGGGGACAGGGGACGAAAAACTGTTTTTT
>.|TRBD1|TRBJ1-1|TRBV10-3
CAITGQGYGTEAFF
TGTGCCATCACCGGACAGGGCTATGGCACTGAAGCTTTCTTT
>.|TRBD1|TRBJ2-7|TRBV14
CASSRDRGPPVDEQYF
TGTGCCAGCAGCCGGGACAGGGGGCCCCCCGTCGACGAGCAGTACTTC
>.|.|TRBJ2-7|TRBV5-4
CASSAGGVGQYF
TGTGCCAGCAGCGCAGGAGGGGTAGGGCAGTACTTC
>.|TRBD1|TRBJ1-2|TRBV19
CASSPPTDRGDGYTF
TGTGCCAGTAGTCCTCCCACGGACAGGGGAGATGGCTACACCTTC
>.|.|TRBJ1-6|TRBV21-1
CASLIEGHHNSPLHF
TGTGCCAGCCTCATCGAGGGACACCATAATTCACCCCTCCACTTT
>.|TRBD2|TRBJ2-1|TRBV2
CATSGTSEFDEQFF
TGTGCCACATCCGGGACTAGCGAATTCGATGAGCAGTTCTTC
>few|TRBD1|TRBJ1-5|TRBV27
CASGKGADQPQHF
TGTGCCAGCGGGAAGGGGGCGGATCAGCCCCAGCATTTT
>.|TRBD1|TRBJ1-5|TRBV23-1
CASRPGQGPHSNQPQHF
TGCGCCAGCAGGCCGGGACAGGGTCCCCATAGCAATCAGCCCCAGCATTTT
>.|TRBD2|TRBJ2-7|TRBV27
CASSLSGGGIYEQYF
TGTGCCAGCAGTTTATCGGGCGGGGGGATCTACGAGCAGTACTTC
>.|.|TRBJ1-2|TRBV29-1
CSAGRDLYGYTF
TGCAGCGCTGGACGGGATTTGTATGGCTACACCTTC
>.|.|TRBJ2-1|TRBV3-1/TRBV3-2
CASSQGLYNEQFF
TGTGCCAGCAGCCAAGGGCTCTACAATGAGCAGTTCTTC